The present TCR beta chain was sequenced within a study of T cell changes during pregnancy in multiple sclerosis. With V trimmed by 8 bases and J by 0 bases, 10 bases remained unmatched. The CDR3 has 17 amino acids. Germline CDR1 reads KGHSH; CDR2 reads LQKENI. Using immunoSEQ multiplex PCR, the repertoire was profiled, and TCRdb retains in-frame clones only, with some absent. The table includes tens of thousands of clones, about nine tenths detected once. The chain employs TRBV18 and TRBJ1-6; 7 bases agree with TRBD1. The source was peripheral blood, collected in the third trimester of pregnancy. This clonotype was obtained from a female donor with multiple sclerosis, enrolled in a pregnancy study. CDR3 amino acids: CASSPEGDSSYNSPLHF. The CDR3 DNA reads TGTGCCAGCAGCCCGGAGGGGGACAGCTCCTATAATTCACCCCTCCACTTT.